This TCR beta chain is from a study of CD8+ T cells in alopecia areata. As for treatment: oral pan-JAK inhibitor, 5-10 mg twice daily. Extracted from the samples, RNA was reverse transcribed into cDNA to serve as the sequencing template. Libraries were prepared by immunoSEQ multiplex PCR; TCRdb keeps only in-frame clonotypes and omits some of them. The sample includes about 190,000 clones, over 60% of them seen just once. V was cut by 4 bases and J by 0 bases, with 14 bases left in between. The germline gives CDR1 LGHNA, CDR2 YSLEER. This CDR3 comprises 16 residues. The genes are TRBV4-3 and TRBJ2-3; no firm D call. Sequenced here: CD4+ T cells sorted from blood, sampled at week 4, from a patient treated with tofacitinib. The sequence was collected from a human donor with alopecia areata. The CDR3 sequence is CASSPFHAGSTDTQYF. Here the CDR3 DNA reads TGCGCCAGCAGCCCCTTTCACGCCGGAAGCACAGATACGCAGTATTTT.